A few counts support the clone carrying this T cell receptor (beta chain). Every donor gave roughly 9.2 milliliters of peripheral blood. CDR3 length: 14 residues. V was cut by 8 bases and J by 6 bases, with 22 bases left in between. The germline CDR1 and CDR2 sequences are SQVTM and ANQGSEA. The source of the sample is a study of blood T cells in healthy people across ages. Through a sample-barcoded 5' primer and a J-beta primer mix, a second PCR was run for roughly 7 to 11 cycles. From the 5' RACE reads, TCRdb called clonotypes with MiXCR, one entry per CDR3 protein. This sample has about 2 million distinct CDR3 sequences, with roughly 52% found just once.

The specimen was blood. V and J are TRBV29-1 and TRBJ2-5, with D maybe TRBD1 (7 bases). This TCR derives from a woman in her thirties or forties in good health. The CDR3 spells CSLGDSAAGKTQYF. The CDR3 DNA sequence: TGCAGCCTGGGGGACAGTGCGGCGGGGAAGACCCAGTACTTC.